The 7 T cell receptor beta chains listed next were all sequenced from one sample in a study of cytomegalovirus exposure and HLA in healthy donors. TCRdb's copy holds only in-frame clones and misses some; the assay was immunoSEQ multiplex PCR. The data contain approximately 120,000 clones, around 95% of them singletons. Input material: PBMCs. The receptors originated from a man younger than 35 in good health and CMV-seronegative.

The chain has TRBV7-3 and TRBJ2-7; 7 bases are shared with TRBD1. This CDR3 has 15 residues. Trimming cost V 2 bases and J 2 bases; bases outside gene matches: 6. From germline, CDR1 is SGHTA and CDR2 FQGTGA. CDR3 residues: CASSLRSGQPYEQYF. The CDR3 bases are TGTGCCAGCAGCTTACGCTCGGGACAGCCCTACGAGCAGTACTTC. The full variable domain, rest sourced from reference TRBV7-3 and TRBJ2-7, is GAGVSQTPSNKVTEKGKYVELRCDPISGHTALYWYRQSLGQGPEFLIYFQGTGAADDSGLPNDRFFAVRPEGSVSTLKIQRTERGDSAVYLCASSLRSGQPYEQYFGPGTRLTVT.

The gene calls are TRBV16 and TRBJ1-2, with D tentatively TRBD1 (6 bases). The CDR3 spans 14 residues. Trimming removed 4 bases at V and 4 bases at J, with 13 bases between. CDR1 KGHSY and CDR2 FQNENV come from the germline V gene. CDR3 residues: CASSRTRQAYGYTF. In DNA form, the CDR3 reads TGTGCCAGCAGCCGGACAAGACAGGCCTATGGCTACACCTTC.

This sequence joins TRBV28 and TRBJ2-1; TRBD2 is a possible D gene (6 bases). This CDR3 comprises 15 residues. V was clipped by 3 bases and J by 8 bases, with 17 bases between them. Germline V gives CDR1 MDHEN, CDR2 SYDVKM. This CDR3 reads CASSLRTSRAHEQFF. As DNA, the CDR3 is TGTGCCAGCAGTTTGCGAACTAGCCGGGCCCATGAGCAGTTCTTC.

The chain links TRBV30 to TRBJ1-1; TRBD1 is a possible D gene (6 bases). The germline V gene encodes CDR1 GTSNPN and CDR2 SVGIG (reference sequence). The CDR3 is 12 residues long. Trimming removed 7 bases from V and 5 bases from J, with 14 bases in between. CDR3 nucleotide sequence: TGTGCCTACTCGACAGGAGGAACTGAAGCTTTCTTT. Translation gives CAYSTGGTEAFF. Looking up the rest from reference TRBV30 and TRBJ1-1 gives the full variable domain: SQTIHQWPATLVQPVGSPLSLECTVEGTSNPNLYWYRQAAGRGLQLLFYSVGIGQISSEVPQNLSASRPQDRQFILSSKKLLLSDSGFYLCAYSTGGTEAFFGQGTRLTVV.

V gene TRBV19 combines with J gene TRBJ2-6; TRBD1 matches at 7 bases. V lost 5 bases to trimming and J lost 8 bases; unmatched junction nucleotides: 9. The CDR3 is 15 residues long. Germline V gene lookup returns CDR1 LNHDA and CDR2 SQIVND (reference sequence). This CDR3 is CASSGLPGQTNVLTF. In DNA form, the CDR3 reads TGTGCCAGTAGTGGGTTACCGGGACAGACCAACGTCCTGACTTTC.

The genes are TRBV29-1 and TRBJ2-5; 8 bases fit TRBD1. Trimming took 2 bases from V and 5 from J; bases not matched to a gene: 10. The CDR3 covers 15 residues. CDR1 and CDR2 (germline): SQVTM, ANQGSEA. CDR3 coding DNA: TGCAGCGTTGAACCTCTGGCAGGGGGCAGGGAGACCCAGTACTTC. Amino acids: CSVEPLAGGRETQYF.

The rearrangement uses TRBV6-4 and TRBJ2-2; 9 positions agree with TRBD1. The ends lost 4 bases at V and 3 bases at J; junction bases unmatched: 0. The germline V gene encodes CDR1 MRHNA and CDR2 SNTAGT. The CDR3 totals 14 residues. CDR3 sequence: CASSGTGDTGELFF. CDR3 DNA: TGTGCCAGCAGTGGGACAGGGGACACCGGGGAGCTGTTTTTT.